Reported below is one T cell receptor (beta chain). The same CDR3 can be traced to other DNA sequences in this sample. The study counted Cohort 3 donors as recovered given two negative PCRs, clearance, or symptom resolution. This record belongs to a study of blood T cell repertoires in COVID-19. Authors' analysis steps: How many nucleated cells were present was estimated from reference gene primer amplification. This table comes from immunoSEQ multiplex PCR, and its TCRdb copy is limited to in-frame clones, with some not included. The D gene and trimming were derived from the DNA, and the V and J assignments and clone size from that table. The sample carries a few hundred thousand clones, roughly nine tenths recorded once. The specimen was PBMCs or T cells enriched from blood (not recorded which). This receptor was identified in a man aged 18 to 30 who had recovered from COVID-19.

The DNA for the CDR3 is TGTGCCAGCAGTTCCAGGGGCGTGAACACTGAAGCTTTCTTT. This sequence encodes CASSSRGVNTEAFF. The rearrangement links TRBV6-5 to TRBJ1-1; TRBD1 is a possible D gene (6 bases). CDR1 is MNHEY and CDR2 is SVGAGI in the germline V gene. The V and J ends lost 4 bases and 0 bases respectively, with 9 bases between them. The CDR3 is 14 amino acids.